One and the same sample provided the 5 T cell receptor beta chains below, sequenced in a study of molecular identifiers for immune sequencing clone quantification. TCRdb re-called the PCR reads through MiXCR, storing one row per CDR3 protein. The table records hundreds of thousands of distinct CDR3 sequences, 25% of them present only once. Specimen: naive CD8+ T cells from blood, with Jurkat cell RNA spiked in. Subset meaning: FACS-sorted CD8+CD4-CCR7+CD45RA+ naive T cells. The source is a human donor in good health. Some libraries in this study had Jurkat cell RNA spiked in.

The chain carries TRBV19 and TRBJ1-1; D uncertain. V shed 3 bases and J shed 4 bases, with 12 bases lying between them. Germline-derived CDR1 and CDR2 are LNHDA and SQIVND (reference sequence). This CDR3 has 14 residues. This chain's CDR3 is CASSINLGITEAFF. As DNA, the CDR3 is TGTGCCAGTAGTATTAATCTGGGGATCACTGAAGCTTTCTTT.

This clonotype was detected a few times. J is TRBJ2-1 and V is TRBV12-3 or TRBV12-4, with 12 bases fitting TRBD2. The CDR3 length is 15 residues. V shed 2 bases, J shed 9 bases, and the junction held 5 bases outside the gene matches. CDR3 sequence: CASSLSLAGGAEQFF. Written as DNA, the CDR3 is TGTGCCAGCAGTTTAAGCCTAGCGGGGGGGGCTGAGCAGTTCTTC.

The V and J genes are TRBV6-2 or TRBV6-3 and TRBJ1-1, with D unresolved. The CDR3 runs to 13 residues. Deletions cut 11 bases from V and 0 bases from J, with 13 bases between. CDR1 and CDR2 (germline): MNHEY, SVGEGT. The CDR3 loop is CAGAVGLNTEAFF. The CDR3 DNA reads TGTGCCGGTGCGGTGGGCCTGAACACTGAAGCTTTCTTT.

This clonotype was picked up many times. The chain recombines TRBV7-9 with TRBJ2-3; 9 bases align to TRBD1. The CDR3 totals 16 residues. Germline V lookup: CDR1 SEHNR, CDR2 FQNEAQ (reference sequence). Trimming removed 0 bases from V and 2 bases from J; junction bases left unmatched: 3. The CDR3 DNA reads TGTGCCAGCAGCTTAGCGGACAGGGGTCTCACAGATACGCAGTATTTT. As protein: CASSLADRGLTDTQYF. Combining the CDR3 with reference TRBV7-9 and TRBJ2-3 gives the whole variable domain DTGVSQNPRHKITKRGQNVTFRCDPISEHNRLYWYRQTLGQGPEFLTYFQNEAQLEKSRLLSDRFSAERPKGSFSTLEIQRTEQGDSAMYLCASSLADRGLTDTQYFGPGTRLTVL.

With regard to this clonotype: A read error may be the cause here, since a much bigger clone is one base away. The CDR3 does not end in the conserved phenylalanine or tryptophan, so this is likely a read error. CDR3 in DNA: TGTGCCAGCAGACCTTTAGCGGGGGCAACCTACAATGAGCAGTTCCTC. Its protein is CASRPLAGATYNEQFL. The V call is TRBV7-2, the J call TRBJ2-1, with 9 bases lining up with TRBD2. The germline gives CDR1 SGHTA, CDR2 FQGNSA. The CDR3 covers 16 residues. V lost 6 bases and J lost 2; bases outside the gene matches: 8.